This is a list of T cell receptor beta chains from one sample in a study of T cells after yellow fever vaccination. Using its own MiXCR run on the 5' RACE reads, TCRdb lists one record per CDR3 protein. This table has 250,000 or so distinct CDR3 sequences, approximately 3.6% appearing once. The sequencing used PBMCs, collected 15 days after the yellow fever booster vaccination. The receptor set was obtained from a young man who received the YFV17D yellow fever vaccine. The conserved cysteine and the conserved F or W are not part of the CDR3 here. Fields, in order: CDR3 length, V gene, J gene, CDR3 protein.

13	TRBV19	TRBJ1-1	ASSIRGAPNTEAF
13	TRBV5-6	TRBJ2-2	ASSFHRGGTGELF
14	TRBV7-2	TRBJ2-3	ASSLFASGATDTQY
13	TRBV7-6	TRBJ1-2	ASSPQQGSDYGYT
14	TRBV7-8	TRBJ1-5	ASSFLDWSPNQPQH
12	TRBV4-2	TRBJ2-5	ASSPRDGSETQY
13	TRBV10-3	TRBJ1-4	AINEGGPSHEKLF
11	TRBV20-1	TRBJ1-1	SASRDGNTEAF
12	TRBV15	TRBJ2-3	ATSRDSSPDTQY
11	TRBV11-2	TRBJ2-5	ASSLGAWETQY
12	TRBV27	TRBJ2-1	ASSLLLPGVEQF
13	TRBV4-3	TRBJ1-5	ASSQELIDSQPQH
13	TRBV7-2	TRBJ2-1	ASSLGAGGNNEQF
15	TRBV6-5	TRBJ2-3	ASSGPGTKSGTDTQY
15	TRBV4-1	TRBJ1-5	ASSQDWGLSFNQPQH
12	TRBV20-1	TRBJ2-5	SARAGTTPETQY
13	TRBV11-2	TRBJ2-1	ASSLAWTPYNEQF
13	TRBV6-2/TRBV6-3	TRBJ2-1	ASSYSATGVGEQF
9	TRBV6-5	TRBJ1-2	ASSSAYGYT
13	TRBV30	TRBJ2-2	AWRSGGAMDGELF
14	TRBV5-6	TRBJ1-5	ASSLAAGTPNQPQH
14	TRBV5-4	TRBJ2-6	ASSLEGWYGANVLT
13	TRBV5-1	TRBJ2-7	ASSWKLGLGGEQY
14	TRBV20-1	TRBJ2-3	SAVKSGTSGTDTQY
12	TRBV7-2	TRBJ1-1	ASSQTGVNTEAF
11	TRBV3-1	TRBJ2-2	ASSLQGGSELF
13	TRBV7-2	TRBJ1-4	ASTTTGTGWKKLF
12	TRBV7-8	TRBJ2-3	ASSPMGATDTQY
11	TRBV6-6	TRBJ2-5	ASSYVGQVTQY
15	TRBV7-9	TRBJ1-2	ASSQERRGGSQNGYT
10	TRBV25-1	TRBJ2-7	ASRDYRGEQY
14	TRBV10-3	TRBJ2-3	ATAGSGGSSTDTQY
12	TRBV7-8	TRBJ1-4	ASSPGRPNEKLF
12	TRBV5-1	TRBJ2-7	ASSPGTGGDEQY
13	TRBV20-1	TRBJ2-5	SARDPVGGQETQY
12	TRBV20-1	TRBJ1-2	SAEPGQGTYGYT
13	TRBV18	TRBJ2-1	ASSPSGGFDNEQF
12	TRBV2	TRBJ2-1	ASRGTGKGNEQF
15	TRBV12-3/TRBV12-4	TRBJ2-3	ASSLNLLGRGTDTQY
13	TRBV14	TRBJ2-7	ASSQGPQSSYEQY
11	TRBV14	TRBJ2-5	ASSQAPKETQY
10	TRBV7-9	TRBJ2-7	ASSLKTYEQY
13	TRBV20-1	TRBJ2-7	SASNLGQGLNEQY
14	TRBV12-3/TRBV12-4	TRBJ2-2	ASSPYGRGFTGELF
12	TRBV19	TRBJ2-3	AIATEDSTDTQY